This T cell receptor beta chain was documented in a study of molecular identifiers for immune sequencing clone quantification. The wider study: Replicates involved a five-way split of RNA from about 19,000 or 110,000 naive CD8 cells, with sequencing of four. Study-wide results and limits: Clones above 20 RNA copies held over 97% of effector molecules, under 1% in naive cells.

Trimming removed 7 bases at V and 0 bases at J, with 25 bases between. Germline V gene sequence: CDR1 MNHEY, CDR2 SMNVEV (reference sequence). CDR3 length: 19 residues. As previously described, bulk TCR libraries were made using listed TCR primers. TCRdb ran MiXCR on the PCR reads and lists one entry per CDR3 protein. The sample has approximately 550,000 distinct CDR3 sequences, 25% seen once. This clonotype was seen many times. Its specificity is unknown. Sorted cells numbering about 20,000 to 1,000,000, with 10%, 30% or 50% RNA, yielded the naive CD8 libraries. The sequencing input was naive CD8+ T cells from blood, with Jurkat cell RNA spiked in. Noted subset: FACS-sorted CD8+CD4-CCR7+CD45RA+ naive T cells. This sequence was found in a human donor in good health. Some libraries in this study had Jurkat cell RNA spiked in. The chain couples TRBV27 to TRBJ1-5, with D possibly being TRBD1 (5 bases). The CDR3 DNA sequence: TGTGCCAGCACCCCTTGTCGTGTACAGGAACGGGATAGCAATCAGCCCCAGCATTTT. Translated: CASTPCRVQERDSNQPQHF.